These 32 T cell receptor beta chains share one sample of origin, sequenced in a study of Ad26.COV2.S vaccination and SARS-CoV-2 variants. Indicated treatment: approximately 18 received Ad26.COV2.S at low or high dose, single or two shots; several received placebo; per-sample allocation not given. After the first vaccine or placebo injection, samples were drawn on day 63. The assay was immunoSEQ multiplex PCR, and TCRdb's table has in-frame clones only and misses some. The sample yields approximately 340,000 clones, about 85% seen once. This specimen consisted of peripheral blood, obtained in a trial of Ad26.COV2.S vaccine versus placebo. The receptors come from a person aged 18-65 years who received the Ad26.COV2.S COVID-19 vaccine or a placebo.

This chain uses TRBV30 with TRBJ1-1, with TRBD1 matching 7 bases. Trimming took 1 base from V and 9 from J; bases not matched to a gene: 2. The germline V gene has CDR1 GTSNPN and CDR2 SVGIG (reference sequence). The CDR3 is 11 amino acids. CDR3 sequence: CAWSGGQQAFF. The CDR3 DNA follows: TGTGCCTGGAGTGGGGGACAGCAAGCTTTCTTT.

This CDR3 is CASSDPGPGEQYF. The CDR3 region has the DNA TGTGCCAGCAGTGACCCCGGGCCGGGGGAGCAGTACTTC. The chain is built from TRBV25-1 and TRBJ2-7; a weak D match, TRBD2 (5 bases). Germline V gives CDR1 MGHDK, CDR2 SYGVNS. The germline V and J ends were trimmed by 3 bases and 7 bases, with 13 bases remaining between them. The CDR3 totals 13 residues.

The rearrangement uses TRBV5-1 and TRBJ2-7; 8 bases are shared with TRBD1. The germline V gene encodes CDR1 SGHRS and CDR2 YFSETQ. There are 15 residues in the CDR3. The junction had 4 bases not matched to a gene; V was cut back by 0 bases and J by 2 bases. CDR3 in amino acids: CASSLGQGKTYEQYF. The CDR3 DNA reads as TGCGCCAGCAGCTTGGGACAGGGGAAAACCTACGAGCAGTACTTC.

CDR3 nucleotide sequence: TGTGCCAGCAGCTACCGACAGGGGGCGTTGAGCAATCAGCCCCAGCATTTT. This sequence encodes CASSYRQGALSNQPQHF. The J gene is TRBJ1-5, the V gene TRBV5-6; 10 bases fit TRBD1. Per the germline V gene, CDR1 is SGHDT and CDR2 is YYEEEE. The CDR3 length is 17 residues. Trimming at V came to 3 bases and at J to 1 base, leaving 7 bases not matched to a gene.

The gene calls are TRBV7-2 and TRBJ2-1, with TRBD2 matching over 9 bases. This CDR3 region has 14 residues. In germline, CDR1 is SGHTA, CDR2 FQGNSA. The junction had 3 bases not matched to a gene; V was cut back by 0 bases and J by 9 bases. For the CDR3, the DNA is TGTGCCAGCAGCTTAGCAGCGGGGGGCGGTGAGCAGTTCTTC. Amino acids: CASSLAAGGGEQFF.

The rearrangement joins TRBV5-1 to TRBJ1-1; D is uncertain. Trimming pared 5 bases from V and 1 base from J, leaving 9 bases between. The CDR3 runs 13 residues. The germline V gene has CDR1 SGHRS and CDR2 YFSETQ. In DNA, the CDR3 is TGCGCCAGCAGGAAACCGGAGAACACTGAAGCTTTCTTT. It yields the protein CASRKPENTEAFF.

About this clone: The same CDR3 arises from other DNA sequences in this sample as well. The chain employs TRBV30 and TRBJ1-3, with 8 bases aligning to TRBD1. CDR1 is GTSNPN, CDR2 SVGIG, per germline (reference sequence). Unmatched junction bases numbered 2, after V lost 3 bases and J lost 4 bases. This CDR3 spans 13 amino acids. CDR3 sequence: CAWRQGVGNTIYF. DNA for the CDR3: TGTGCCTGGAGACAGGGGGTAGGAAACACCATATATTTT.

The V and J genes are TRBV18 and TRBJ2-3; either TRBD1 or TRBD2 may supply D (6 bases each). This CDR3 has 16 residues. V was clipped by 2 bases and J by 0 bases, with 12 bases between them. CDR1 is KGHSH, CDR2 LQKENI, per germline. The CDR3 sequence is CASSPTGSGSTDTQYF. CDR3 coding DNA: TGTGCCAGCTCACCAACAGGGAGCGGGAGCACAGATACGCAGTATTTT.

The chain combines TRBV18 with TRBJ2-1; 11 bases align to TRBD2. The CDR3 length is 18 residues. Germline V lookup: CDR1 KGHSH, CDR2 LQKENI. Trimming took 2 bases from V and 4 from J; bases not matched to a gene: 10. DNA for the CDR3: TGTGCCAGCTCACCATTTGTGACTAGCGGGGTCGAATACAATGAGCAGTTCTTC. Its translation: CASSPFVTSGVEYNEQFF.

The chain uses TRBV5-1 and TRBJ2-2; 7 bases align to TRBD2. V dropped 8 bases and J dropped 10; count of bases not matched to a gene: 14. The CDR3 is made up of 14 amino acids. Germline CDR1 and CDR2: SGHRS and YFSETQ. CDR3 sequence reads: CASPHGRQSEELFF. CDR3 DNA: TGCGCCAGTCCTCACGGGAGGCAGTCGGAGGAGCTGTTTTTT.

The V and J genes are TRBV4-3 and TRBJ1-5; no clear D gene. The V end lost 1 base, the J end lost 7 bases, and 14 bases lay between the germline ends. Germline V gene sequence: CDR1 LGHNA, CDR2 YSLEER. The CDR3 sequence is 15 residues long. CDR3 sequence: CASSQVRQTGQPQHF. The CDR3 nucleotides read TGCGCCAGCAGCCAAGTGAGGCAGACGGGGCAGCCCCAGCATTTT.

The chain carries TRBV28 and TRBJ2-3; D perhaps matches TRBD1 (5 bases). Trimming removed 2 bases at V and 2 bases at J, with 11 bases between. This CDR3 spans 15 amino acids. Germline assignment: CDR1 MDHEN and CDR2 SYDVKM. CDR3 amino acids: CASSLPTGPTDTQYF. Written as DNA, the CDR3 is TGTGCCAGCAGTTTACCTACAGGACCCACAGATACGCAGTATTTT.

CDR3 coding DNA: TGTGCCAGCAGCCGGATAGTGGGGAACTACGAGCAGTACTTC. Amino acids: CASSRIVGNYEQYF. The chain joins TRBV14 to TRBJ2-7; D unclear. Trimming left V 4 bases short and J 3 bases short, with 13 bases between. CDR1 is SGHDN, CDR2 FVKESK, per germline. The CDR3 runs 14 residues.

The CDR3 region is CASSVHGRPERGETQYF. As DNA, the CDR3 is TGTGCCAGCAGCGTACACGGCCGACCCGAGAGGGGAGAGACCCAGTACTTC. The V and J genes are TRBV11-2 and TRBJ2-5; the D gene could be TRBD1 or TRBD2 (5 bases each). Trimming shortened V by 5 bases and J by 4 bases, and 23 bases separated the two germline ends. CDR3 size: 17 residues. Germline-derived CDR1 and CDR2 are SGHAT and FQNNGV.

The chain couples TRBV19 to TRBJ1-2; no clear D gene. The CDR3 consists of 14 residues. Trimming removed 1 base at V and 0 bases at J, with 6 bases between. Germline V lookup: CDR1 LNHDA, CDR2 SQIVND (reference sequence). For the CDR3, the DNA is TGTGCCAGTAGTATAGGACACACTAACTATGGCTACACCTTC. Translation: CASSIGHTNYGYTF.

About this clone itself: In the same sample, other DNA sequences code for this CDR3. The chain links TRBV9 to TRBJ2-1, with D maybe TRBD2 (5 bases). CDR3 length: 15 residues. Trimming left V 1 base short and J 4 bases short, with 12 bases between. In germline, CDR1 is SGDLS, CDR2 YYNGEE. CDR3 coding DNA: TGTGCCAGCAGCGTAAGCGGAAGCCTTTACAATGAGCAGTTCTTC. Encoded protein: CASSVSGSLYNEQFF.

This rearrangement joins TRBV5-6 to TRBJ2-7; unclear D gene. With 5 bases removed from V and 2 bases from J, the gap between germline ends came to 5 bases. The CDR3 totals 11 residues. The V gene's germline CDR1 is SGHDT and CDR2 YYEEEE. CDR3 sequence: CASSGTYEQYF. The CDR3 DNA follows: TGTGCCAGCAGTGGCACCTACGAGCAGTACTTC.

The chain combines TRBV2 with TRBJ2-2; maybe TRBD1 (5 bases). The CDR3 has 14 amino acids. V lost 5 bases and J lost 1, with 8 bases in between. Germline-derived CDR1 and CDR2 are SNHLY and FYNNEI. This CDR3 reads CASSLRENTGELFF. The CDR3 nucleotides read TGTGCCAGCAGTCTCAGGGAGAACACCGGGGAGCTGTTTTTT.

The rearrangement uses TRBV7-9 and TRBJ2-7, with 10 bases identical to TRBD1. The CDR3 runs 14 residues. The J segment lost 1 base and the V segment lost 6 bases, leaving 3 bases of the junction unmatched. CDR1 SEHNR and CDR2 FQNEAQ come from the germline V gene (reference sequence). CDR3: CASRSGQGSYEQYF. Here the CDR3 DNA reads TGTGCCAGCAGATCGGGACAGGGGTCCTACGAGCAGTACTTC.

The rearrangement links TRBV3-1 (or the pseudogene TRBV3-2) to TRBJ1-1; D is uncertain. Germline loops: CDR1 LGHDT, CDR2 YNNKEL (reference sequence). The CDR3 sequence is 14 residues long. V was trimmed by 4 bases and J by 5 bases, leaving 14 bases between them. DNA for the CDR3: TGTGCCAGCAGCCCCGACGGAAGTCGGACTGAAGCTTTCTTT. Translated: CASSPDGSRTEAFF.

V and J are TRBV7-8 and TRBJ1-5; 7 nucleotides match TRBD1. There are 17 residues in the CDR3. V lost 2 bases, J lost 0 bases, and 7 bases stayed unmatched. Looked up from germline, CDR1 is SGHVS and CDR2 is FQNEAQ. The chain's CDR3 is CASSLTGVLDSNQPQHF. Written as DNA, the CDR3 is TGTGCCAGCAGCTTAACAGGGGTTTTGGATAGCAATCAGCCCCAGCATTTT.

This clone appeared once. The genes are TRBV21-1 and TRBJ2-7; TRBD1, as called in the table, went unchecked against the DNA. TRBV21-1 is designated a pseudogene. There are 15 residues in the CDR3. The CDR3 DNA follows: TGTGCCAGCAACCCCGAACGACAGGGGCCCTACGAGCAGTACTTC. It codes for CASNPERQGPYEQYF.

The chain recombines TRBV29-1 with TRBJ1-1; 10 bases align to TRBD1. Trimming cost V 0 bases and J 5 bases; bases outside gene matches: 6. This CDR3 contains 15 residues. Germline V gives CDR1 SQVTM, CDR2 ANQGSEA. The CDR3: CSVEDRDRGRTEAFF. CDR3 in DNA: TGCAGCGTTGAAGATCGCGACAGGGGGCGAACTGAAGCTTTCTTT.

V is TRBV30 and J is TRBJ2-6; 14 bases align to TRBD2. CDR3 length: 19 amino acids. V was pared by 4 bases and J by 0 bases, with 8 bases of the junction left unmatched. Germline lookup yields CDR1 GTSNPN and CDR2 SVGIG (reference sequence). The CDR3 loop is CAWTSPGLAGDSGANVLTF. The CDR3 coding sequence is TGTGCCTGGACCAGCCCGGGACTAGCGGGAGACTCTGGGGCCAACGTCCTGACTTTC.

The CDR3 spells CASSYSEATNQPQHF. The CDR3 DNA is TGTGCCAGCAGTTACTCCGAGGCCACAAATCAGCCCCAGCATTTT. This chain joins TRBV6-6 and TRBJ1-5; D is undetermined. Looked up from germline, CDR1 is MNHNY and CDR2 is SVGAGI (reference sequence). This CDR3 is 15 amino acids long. V was clipped by 0 bases and J by 4 bases, with 10 bases between them.

The rearrangement joins TRBV6-2 or TRBV6-3 to TRBJ2-7; 16 positions match TRBD2. The germline V gene has CDR1 MNHEY and CDR2 SVGEGT. This CDR3 is 17 amino acids long. V shed 4 bases, J shed 7 bases, and the junction held 10 bases outside the gene matches. The chain's CDR3 is CASSSGTSGRALDEQYF. The CDR3, as DNA: TGTGCCAGCAGTTCCGGGACTAGCGGGAGGGCCTTGGATGAGCAGTACTTC.

This clone was observed many times. The genes are TRBV7-9 and TRBJ2-7; D gene unclear. Germline CDR1 SEHNR, CDR2 FQNEAQ (reference sequence). This CDR3 has 12 residues. Trimming removed 4 bases from V and 3 bases from J, with 7 bases in between. The CDR3 DNA is TGTGCCAGCAGCTCTCGGATCTACGAGCAGTACTTC. This sequence encodes CASSSRIYEQYF.

This clone was observed a handful of times. This rearrangement joins TRBV18 to TRBJ1-3; TRBD1 might be the D (5 bases). The CDR3 has 18 amino acids. The V and J ends lost 2 bases and 0 bases respectively, with 17 bases between them. Germline lookup yields CDR1 KGHSH and CDR2 LQKENI. CDR3 DNA sequence: TGTGCCAGCTCACCAGGATACCCGGGACGGAGCTCTGGAAACACCATATATTTT. Its protein is CASSPGYPGRSSGNTIYF.

The chain combines TRBV5-1 with TRBJ2-5; 8 bases agree with TRBD1. The CDR3 runs to 14 residues. The V and J ends lost 5 bases and 4 bases, in that order; junction bases with no gene match: 7. From germline, CDR1 is SGHRS and CDR2 YFSETQ. Here the CDR3 DNA reads TGCGCCAGCAGAACCACCGGGACAGGAGAGACCCAGTACTTC. Protein: CASRTTGTGETQYF. The full variable domain, with the rest looked up from reference TRBV5-1 and TRBJ2-5, is KAGVTQTPRYLIKTRGQQVTLSCSPISGHRSVSWYQQTPGQGLQFLFEYFSETQRNKGNFPGRFSGRQFSNSRSEMNVSTLELGDSALYLCASRTTGTGETQYFGPGTRLLVL.

J is TRBJ2-1 and V is TRBV5-6; 7 bases line up with TRBD2. V was clipped by 2 bases and J by 7 bases; unmatched bases: 15. Germline V gives CDR1 SGHDT, CDR2 YYEEEE. The CDR3 has 17 amino acids. The CDR3 coding sequence is TGTGCCAGCAGCTTTCGGAAAAGCGGGATTGTTGGTAATGAGCAGTTCTTC. Translation gives CASSFRKSGIVGNEQFF. The full variable domain, in which reference TRBV5-6 and TRBJ2-1 provide the parts outside the CDR3, is DAGVTQSPTHLIKTRGQQVTLRCSPKSGHDTVSWYQQALGQGPQFIFQYYEEEERQRGNFPDRFSGHQFPNYSSELNVNALLLGDSALYLCASSFRKSGIVGNEQFFGPGTRLTVL.

The V and J genes are TRBV5-4 and TRBJ1-5, with 9 bases lining up with TRBD1. The CDR3 is 14 amino acids. Looked up from germline, CDR1 is SGHNT and CDR2 is YYREEE (reference sequence). The J segment lost 4 bases and the V segment lost 3 bases, leaving 2 bases of the junction unmatched. This chain's CDR3 is CASSSGTGNQPQHF. Here the CDR3 DNA reads TGTGCCAGCAGCTCCGGGACAGGGAATCAGCCCCAGCATTTT.

This rearrangement joins TRBV11-2 to TRBJ2-5; D is unresolved. CDR1 and CDR2 from the germline V gene are SGHAT and FQNNGV. V was trimmed by 6 bases and J by 1 base, leaving 9 bases between them. CDR3 size: 13 residues. CDR3 protein: CASRVGLQETQYF. The CDR3 DNA reads as TGTGCCAGCAGAGTGGGCCTCCAAGAGACCCAGTACTTC.